Listed here are 24 T cell receptor beta chains from one sample, sequenced in a study of blood T cell repertoires in COVID-19. Libraries were prepared by immunoSEQ multiplex PCR; TCRdb keeps only in-frame clonotypes and omits some of them. The sample lists 200,000 to 250,000 clones, around 83% occurring once. Sequencing was performed on peripheral blood. The source is a man between 50 and 59 years old who had recovered from COVID-19.

The CDR3 DNA reads TGTGCCAGCAGCGTAGTAGCGTACACCGGGGAGCTGTTTTTT. Protein product: CASSVVAYTGELFF. J is TRBJ2-2 and V is TRBV9, with D possibly TRBD2 on 5 matching bases. V was cut by 0 bases and J by 3 bases, with 6 bases left in between. CDR3 length: 14 residues. Germline V gene data show CDR1 as SGDLS and CDR2 as YYNGEE.

The chain employs TRBV6-5 and TRBJ2-1, with a tentative D call TRBD2 (5 bases). Germline V gene sequence: CDR1 MNHEY, CDR2 SVGAGI. The V end lost 7 bases, the J end lost 10 bases, and 17 bases lay between the germline ends. The CDR3 is 13 residues long. The CDR3: CASTPGGSSEQFF. The CDR3 DNA sequence: TGTGCCAGCACCCCCGGCGGGTCCTCGGAGCAGTTCTTC.

The chain carries TRBV24-1 and TRBJ1-2; the D is unclear. Trimming took 9 bases from V and 3 from J, leaving 13 bases between them. CDR3 size: 13 residues. The germline V gene encodes CDR1 KGHDR and CDR2 SFDVKD. CDR3 sequence (DNA): TGTGCCACCTCTCCCGGGTGGGACTATGGCTACACCTTC. It translates to CATSPGWDYGYTF.

CDR3 loop: CASSYGSSGGWETQYF. In DNA, the CDR3 is TGTGCCAGCAGTTACGGATCTAGCGGGGGGTGGGAGACCCAGTACTTC. The V gene is TRBV6-5, the J gene TRBJ2-5, with TRBD2 identical over 11 bases. The CDR3 runs 16 residues. Trimming removed 2 bases from V and 5 bases from J; junction bases left unmatched: 7. Germline V gene lookup returns CDR1 MNHEY and CDR2 SVGAGI.

The chain is built from TRBV15 and TRBJ2-5; unclear D gene. The CDR3 is made up of 13 amino acids. V was shortened by 1 base and J by 5 bases, with 8 bases between the two germline ends. Germline V CDR1 and CDR2: LNHNV, YYDKDF (reference sequence). CDR3 residues: CATSRVIEETQYF. In DNA form, the CDR3 reads TGTGCCACCAGCAGAGTTATAGAGGAGACCCAGTACTTC.

This chain joins TRBV28 and TRBJ1-1; D gene uncertain. V lost 2 bases and J lost 6, with 4 bases in between. This CDR3 spans 11 amino acids. In germline, CDR1 is MDHEN, CDR2 SYDVKM. The CDR3 loop is CASSLVSEAFF. The DNA for the CDR3 is TGTGCCAGCAGTTTAGTCTCTGAAGCTTTCTTT.

Worth noting for this clone: With a much larger clone just one base away, this may be a read error. V is TRBV12-3 or TRBV12-4 and J is TRBJ1-1; weak D call: TRBD1 (5 bases). The CDR3 length is 13 residues. The V end was cut by 3 bases, the J end by 1 base, with 6 bases between. CDR3 protein: CASSFGQNTEAFF. DNA for the CDR3: TGTGCCAGCAGTTTTGGACAGAACACTGAAGCTTTCTTT.

This clone was picked up many times. The chain recombines TRBV7-8 with TRBJ2-5, with TRBD1 matching 9 bases. Germline loops: CDR1 SGHVS, CDR2 FQNEAQ. V was pared by 2 bases and J by 3 bases, with 10 bases of the junction left unmatched. The CDR3 spans 17 residues. CDR3 DNA sequence: TGTGCCAGCAGCTTACCTACTTCCGGGACAGGGAAAGAGACCCAGTACTTC. Its translation is CASSLPTSGTGKETQYF.

The chain carries TRBV19 and TRBJ2-3; the D gene is possibly TRBD1 (6 bases). CDR1 LNHDA and CDR2 SQIVND come from the germline V gene (reference sequence). V was trimmed by 7 bases and J by 5 bases, leaving 16 bases between them. The CDR3 length is 14 residues. In DNA, the CDR3 is TGTGCCAGTATGAGCAGGGGCGTGAGAGATACGCAGTATTTT. Translated: CASMSRGVRDTQYF.

The V gene is TRBV5-1, the J gene TRBJ2-2; 10 bases match TRBD1. The CDR3 is made up of 17 amino acids. J gave up 6 bases and V 3 bases, and 11 bases lay outside the gene matches. Germline loops: CDR1 SGHRS, CDR2 YFSETQ. Here the CDR3 reads CASSYGPGQGPAGELFF. As DNA, the CDR3 is TGCGCCAGCAGCTACGGACCGGGACAGGGGCCGGCCGGGGAGCTGTTTTTT.

The chain combines TRBV29-1 with TRBJ2-7, with 8 bases lining up with TRBD1. This CDR3 has 12 amino acids. Germline V gives CDR1 SQVTM, CDR2 ANQGSEA. J was trimmed by 2 bases and V by 5 bases; bases with no gene match: 2. The CDR3 coding sequence is TGCAGCGTTTGGACAGGGACCTACGAGCAGTACTTC. This translates into CSVWTGTYEQYF.

V is TRBV2 and J is TRBJ2-7; 7 bases are shared with TRBD1. Germline lookup yields CDR1 SNHLY and CDR2 FYNNEI. J gave up 3 bases and V 4 bases, and 9 bases lay outside the gene matches. This CDR3 has 15 amino acids. CDR3: CASSGRGQGSYEQYF. The CDR3 DNA is TGTGCCAGCAGTGGAAGGGGGCAGGGGAGCTACGAGCAGTACTTC.

The chain couples TRBV20-1 to TRBJ2-7; D ambiguous. Germline V lookup: CDR1 DFQATT, CDR2 SNEGSKA (reference sequence). This CDR3 is 11 amino acids long. The V end was cut by 2 bases, the J end by 1 base, with 3 bases between. The CDR3 DNA reads TGCAGTGCTAGACGGTCCTACGAGCAGTACTTC. It specifies CSARRSYEQYF.

This rearrangement joins TRBV6-5 to TRBJ2-2; TRBD1 matches at 7 bases. The junction had 6 bases not matched to a gene; V was cut back by 6 bases and J by 2 bases. CDR1 and CDR2 (germline): MNHEY, SVGAGI. CDR3 length: 15 residues. The CDR3 bases are TGTGCCAGCAGCCTGAGGGACAGTAACACCGGGGAGCTGTTTTTT. Translated: CASSLRDSNTGELFF.

The gene calls are TRBV6-1 and TRBJ2-3, with 7 bases aligning to TRBD1. Germline V gene sequence: CDR1 MNHNS, CDR2 SASEGT. CDR3 length: 18 residues. J was trimmed by 1 base and V by 0 bases; bases with no gene match: 10. The CDR3 DNA is TGTGCCAGCAGTGAAGCGCTTCGGGGACAGTCTCGCACAGATACGCAGTATTTT. Amino acid sequence: CASSEALRGQSRTDTQYF.

Turning to this clone: Distinct nucleotide sequences in the sample also encode this CDR3. This chain uses TRBV28 with TRBJ1-5, with a weak D call TRBD1 (5 bases). V lost 3 bases, J lost 1 base, and 7 bases lay in between. CDR3 size: 14 residues. The germline V gene has CDR1 MDHEN and CDR2 SYDVKM. CDR3 sequence: CASSFRGSNQPQHF. CDR3 bases: TGTGCCAGCAGTTTTCGGGGGAGCAATCAGCCCCAGCATTTT.

The CDR3 reads CASSPDLGQGRSVGELFF. The CDR3 nucleotides read TGTGCCAGCAGTCCTGACCTCGGACAGGGAAGATCAGTGGGGGAGCTGTTTTTT. The chain carries TRBV27 and TRBJ2-2; 8 bases line up with TRBD1. V lost 5 bases to trimming and J lost 8 bases; unmatched junction nucleotides: 19. Germline values: CDR1 MNHEY, CDR2 SMNVEV (reference sequence). The CDR3 is 18 residues long.

This clone was seen a handful of times. The chain employs TRBV5-4 and TRBJ2-3; 10 bases fit TRBD2. V trimming: 3 bases; J trimming: 5 bases; junction bases outside the gene matches: 3. The germline V gene has CDR1 SGHNT and CDR2 YYREEE (reference sequence). The CDR3 spans 14 residues. The CDR3 nucleotides read TGTGCCAGCAGCTCACTAGCGGGAAAAGATACGCAGTATTTT. Translated: CASSSLAGKDTQYF.

This rearrangement joins TRBV29-1 to TRBJ2-3, with 7 bases identical to TRBD1. Germline V gene data show CDR1 as SQVTM and CDR2 as ANQGSEA. The CDR3 has 12 amino acids. V gave up 0 bases and J gave up 9 bases; unmatched junction bases: 3. The CDR3 loop is CSVEEVRGTQYF. Here the CDR3 DNA reads TGCAGCGTTGAAGAGGTCAGGGGGACGCAGTATTTT.

The chain joins TRBV11-2 to TRBJ2-7; D is perhaps TRBD1 (5 bases). The ends were cut back, 5 bases at V and 0 bases at J, with 14 bases in the middle. This CDR3 contains 15 residues. Germline lookup yields CDR1 SGHAT and CDR2 FQNNGV. The CDR3 DNA reads as TGTGCCAGCAGCCCGGACACCTTAAGCTCCTACGAGCAGTACTTC. Its translation is CASSPDTLSSYEQYF.

The genes are TRBV19 and TRBJ1-3; D ambiguous. CDR1 LNHDA and CDR2 SQIVND come from the germline V gene (reference sequence). The CDR3 covers 11 residues. CDR3 nucleotides: TGTGTCTCGGGCTCTGGAAACACCATATATTTT. Its protein is CVSGSGNTIYF.

The chain combines TRBV28 with TRBJ1-5, with 9 bases fitting TRBD1. Germline assignment: CDR1 MDHEN and CDR2 SYDVKM. The V segment lost 6 bases and the J segment 6 bases; nucleotides outside the gene matches: 12. The CDR3 totals 16 residues. The CDR3 reads CASSPRDRETSQPQHF. CDR3 sequence (DNA): TGTGCCAGCAGCCCTAGGGACAGGGAGACAAGTCAGCCCCAGCATTTT.

V is TRBV4-1 and J is TRBJ1-6, with 8 bases matching TRBD1. The CDR3 extends over 16 amino acids. The V segment lost 1 base and the J segment 9 bases; nucleotides outside the gene matches: 8. Germline V lookup: CDR1 MGHRA, CDR2 YSYEKL. The CDR3 protein is CASSQAEDRAGSPLHF. The CDR3 coding sequence is TGCGCCAGCAGCCAAGCGGAGGACAGGGCTGGTTCACCCCTCCACTTT.

V and J are TRBV27 and TRBJ1-6; D remains ambiguous. This CDR3 region has 14 residues. V lost 5 bases, J lost 8 bases, and 13 bases lay in between. The germline gives CDR1 MNHEY, CDR2 SMNVEV (reference sequence). The CDR3 reads CASSHVLLDSPLHF. CDR3 DNA: TGTGCCAGCAGTCATGTACTTTTGGATTCACCCCTCCACTTT.